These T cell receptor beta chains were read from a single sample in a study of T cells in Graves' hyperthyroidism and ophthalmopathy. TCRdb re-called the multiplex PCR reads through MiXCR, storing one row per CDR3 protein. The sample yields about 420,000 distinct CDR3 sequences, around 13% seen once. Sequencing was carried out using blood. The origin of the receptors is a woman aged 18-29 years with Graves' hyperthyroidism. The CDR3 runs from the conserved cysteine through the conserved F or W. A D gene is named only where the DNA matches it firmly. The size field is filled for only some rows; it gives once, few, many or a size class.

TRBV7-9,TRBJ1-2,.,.,TGTGCCAGCAGCTTTACCGGGACGGAGGTCTTCGTCTATGGCTACACCTTC,CASSFTGTEVFVYGYTF
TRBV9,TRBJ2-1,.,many,TGTGCCAGCAGCGTATCAGGGGCCCAGGTTGAGCAGTTCTTC,CASSVSGAQVEQFF
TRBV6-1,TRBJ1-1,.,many,TGTGCCTCGTTGGGTAACACTGAAGCTTTCTTT,CASLGNTEAFF
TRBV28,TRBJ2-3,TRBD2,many,TGTGCCAGCAGTGCCCTAGCGGGAGGGATGGATACGCAGTATTTT,CASSALAGGMDTQYF
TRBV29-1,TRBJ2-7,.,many,TGCAGCGTTGTACCTACAGGGTCCTACGAGCAGTACTTC,CSVVPTGSYEQYF
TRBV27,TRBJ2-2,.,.,TGTGCCAGCAGTTTATCGGTAGCGATCGCGAACACCGGGGAGCTGTTTTTT,CASSLSVAIANTGELFF
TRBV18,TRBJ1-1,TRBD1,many,TGTGCCAGCTCACCGGAGGGGGCCACCGGCACTGAAGCTTTCTTT,CASSPEGATGTEAFF
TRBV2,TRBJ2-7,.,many,TGTGCCAGCAGTGAACAGGGCTTCAACGAGCAGTACTTC,CASSEQGFNEQYF
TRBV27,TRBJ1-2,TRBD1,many,TGTGCCAGCAGTTTTCAGGGACAGGGATATGGCTACACCTTC,CASSFQGQGYGYTF
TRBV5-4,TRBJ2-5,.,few,TGTGCCAGCAGCTTGGATACAGATGAGACCCAGTACTTC,CASSLDTDETQYF
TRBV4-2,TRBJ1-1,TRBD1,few,TGTGCCAGCAGCCAAGTAAGGCAGGGGGTCACTGAAGCTTTCTTT,CASSQVRQGVTEAFF
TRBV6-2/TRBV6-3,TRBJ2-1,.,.,TGTGCCAGCAGTTCGGCGGGGACCGAGCAGTTCTTC,CASSSAGTEQFF
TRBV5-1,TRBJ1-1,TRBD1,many,TGCGCCAGCAGCTTGGGCCCTCATCGACAGGGGGCGAACACTGAAGCTTTCTTT,CASSLGPHRQGANTEAFF
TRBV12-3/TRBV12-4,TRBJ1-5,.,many,TGTGCCAGCAGTTTAGACGGTGACCAGCCCCAGCATTTT,CASSLDGDQPQHF
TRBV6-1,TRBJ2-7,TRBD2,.,TGTGCCAGCAGAGGGATAGCGGGAGGTCGGTACGAGCAGTACTTC,CASRGIAGGRYEQYF
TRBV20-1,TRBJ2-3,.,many,TGCAGTGCTTTCACCGGCACAGATACGCAGTATTTT,CSAFTGTDTQYF
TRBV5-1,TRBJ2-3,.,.,TGCGCCAGCAGCCGGACAAGGAGTCCAGATACGCAGTATTTT,CASSRTRSPDTQYF
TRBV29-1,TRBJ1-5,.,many,TGCAGCGTTGAATACGTCCGAGGGCAGCCCCAGCATTTT,CSVEYVRGQPQHF
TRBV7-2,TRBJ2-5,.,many,TGTGCCAGCAGCTTAGTTTCTGGGGAGACCCAGTACTTC,CASSLVSGETQYF
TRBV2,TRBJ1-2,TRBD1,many,TGTGCCAGCAGTCTCCCCGGACAGGCTACCTATGGCTACACCTTC,CASSLPGQATYGYTF
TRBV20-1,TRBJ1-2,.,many,TGCAGTGCTAGAGATGGGAGGGGTGTGGCTGGCTACACCTTC,CSARDGRGVAGYTF
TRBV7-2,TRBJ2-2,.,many,TGTGCCAGCAGCCCACCTGACGGGCGGAACACCGGGGAGCTGTTTTTT,CASSPPDGRNTGELFF
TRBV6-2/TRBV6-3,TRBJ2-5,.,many,TGTGCCAGCAGCCCTGGGGTTCGGGCAGCGACCCAGTACTTC,CASSPGVRAATQYF
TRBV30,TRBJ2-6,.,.,TGTGCCTGGAGTTGGACACTCTCTGGGGCCAACGTCCTGACTTTC,CAWSWTLSGANVLTF
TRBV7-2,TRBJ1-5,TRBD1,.,TGTGCCAGCAGCTTACTGGGACAGGGCACTCCGCGGCCCCAGCATTTT,CASSLLGQGTPRPQHF
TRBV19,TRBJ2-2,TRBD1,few,TGTGCCAGTAGTCGCTCCGGGACAGGGGGACACACCGGGGAGCTGTTTTTT,CASSRSGTGGHTGELFF
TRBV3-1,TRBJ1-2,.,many,TGTGCCAGCAGCCAAGAACTGGGTCGGGGCTACACCTTC,CASSQELGRGYTF
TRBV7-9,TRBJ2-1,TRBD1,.,TGTGCCACCTTAGGGAAACGACCGGGACAGGGAACCTACAATGAGCAGTTCTTC,CATLGKRPGQGTYNEQFF
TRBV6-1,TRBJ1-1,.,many,TGTGCCAGCAGTGAAGAGGGGGGAAGGGACACTGAAGCTTTCTTT,CASSEEGGRDTEAFF
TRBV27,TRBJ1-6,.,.,TGTGTCAGCAGCGGAGCAGACTATAATTCACCCCTCCACTTT,CVSSGADYNSPLHF
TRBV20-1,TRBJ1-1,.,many,TGCAGTGCCCCGCCGGGGGGCGCGCCGGTCCGGAACACTGAAGCTTTCTTT,CSAPPGGAPVRNTEAFF
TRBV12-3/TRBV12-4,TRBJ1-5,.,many,TGTGCCAGCAGTCTTTCGGACGGGGGATTCAATCAGCCCCAGCATTTT,CASSLSDGGFNQPQHF
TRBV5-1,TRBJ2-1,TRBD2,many,TGCGCCAGCAGCTTGACGGGCGGGCCCCGGCTAGCGGGGGTCAATGAGCAGTTCTTC,CASSLTGGPRLAGVNEQFF
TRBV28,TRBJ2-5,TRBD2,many,TGTGCCAGCAGTTTGGATCAGACTAGCGGCCAAGAGACCCAGTACTTC,CASSLDQTSGQETQYF
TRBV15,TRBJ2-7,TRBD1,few,TGTGCCACCAGCACGGGACAGGGTAGGGAGCAGTACTTC,CATSTGQGREQYF
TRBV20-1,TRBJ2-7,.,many,TGCAGTGCCAAAGGGAGGCGGGACTACGAGCAGTACTTC,CSAKGRRDYEQYF
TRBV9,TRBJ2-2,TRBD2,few,TGTGCCAGCAGCGCACAGTGGCGGGAGACCATCGACCTGAACACCGGGGAGCTGTTTTTT,CASSAQWRETIDLNTGELFF
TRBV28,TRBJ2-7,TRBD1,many,TGTGCCAGCAGTTTAGTGGGCAGGGGGTACGAGCAGTACTTC,CASSLVGRGYEQYF
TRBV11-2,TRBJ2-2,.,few,TGCGCCAGCAGCCAAGAGTCGGGGAGCTGGAACACCGGGGAGCTGTTTTTT,CASSQESGSWNTGELFF
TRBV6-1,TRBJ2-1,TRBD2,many,TGTGCCAGCAGTAGCGGGACTACCTACAATGAGCAGTTCTTC,CASSSGTTYNEQFF
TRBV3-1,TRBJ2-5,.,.,TGTGCCAGCAGCCAAGGACAGGCCCCACGGGAGACCCAGTACTTC,CASSQGQAPRETQYF
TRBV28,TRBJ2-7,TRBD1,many,TGTGCCAGCAGTTCCATGCCGGGACAGGGGTCCCACGAGCAGTACTTC,CASSSMPGQGSHEQYF
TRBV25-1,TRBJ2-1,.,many,TGTGCCAGCAGTGATCCGGTTCCTAGCTCCTACAATGAGCAGTTCTTC,CASSDPVPSSYNEQFF
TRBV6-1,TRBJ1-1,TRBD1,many,TGTGCCAGCAGTGAAGCTTGGACAGGGGTGACTGAAGCTTTCTTT,CASSEAWTGVTEAFF
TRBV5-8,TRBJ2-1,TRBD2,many,TGTGCCAGCAGCGTAGCGGGAGGAGTGAATGAGCAGTTCTTC,CASSVAGGVNEQFF
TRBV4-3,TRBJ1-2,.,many,TGCGCCAGCAGCCAAGAGATGGAGACCTATGGCTACACCTTC,CASSQEMETYGYTF
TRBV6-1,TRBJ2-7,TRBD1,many,TGTGCCAGCAGTGATCCTCCAGGGGGCCGGGGCGAGCAGTACTTC,CASSDPPGGRGEQYF